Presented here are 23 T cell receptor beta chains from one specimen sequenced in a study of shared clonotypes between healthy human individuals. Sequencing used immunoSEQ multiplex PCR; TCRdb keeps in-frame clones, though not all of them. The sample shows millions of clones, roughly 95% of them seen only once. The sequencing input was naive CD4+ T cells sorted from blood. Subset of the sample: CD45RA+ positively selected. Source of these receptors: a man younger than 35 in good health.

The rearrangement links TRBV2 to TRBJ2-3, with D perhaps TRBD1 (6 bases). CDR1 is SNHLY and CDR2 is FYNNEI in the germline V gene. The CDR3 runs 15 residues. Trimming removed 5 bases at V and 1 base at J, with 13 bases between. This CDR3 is CASSIQGIGTDTQYF. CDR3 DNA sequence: TGTGCCAGCAGTATACAGGGTATTGGCACAGATACGCAGTATTTT.

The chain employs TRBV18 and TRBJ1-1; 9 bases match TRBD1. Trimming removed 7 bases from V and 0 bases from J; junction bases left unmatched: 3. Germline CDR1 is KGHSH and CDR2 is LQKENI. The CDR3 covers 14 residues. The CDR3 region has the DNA TGTGCCAGCTTACGGGACAGGGTGAACACTGAAGCTTTCTTT. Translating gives CASLRDRVNTEAFF.

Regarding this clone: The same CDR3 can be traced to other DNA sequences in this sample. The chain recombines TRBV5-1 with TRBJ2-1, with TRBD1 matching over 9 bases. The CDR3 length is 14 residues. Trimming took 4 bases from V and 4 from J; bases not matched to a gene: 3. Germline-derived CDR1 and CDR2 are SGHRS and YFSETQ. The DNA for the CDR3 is TGCGCCAGCAGCACCGGGACAGGGTACAATGAGCAGTTCTTC. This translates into CASSTGTGYNEQFF.

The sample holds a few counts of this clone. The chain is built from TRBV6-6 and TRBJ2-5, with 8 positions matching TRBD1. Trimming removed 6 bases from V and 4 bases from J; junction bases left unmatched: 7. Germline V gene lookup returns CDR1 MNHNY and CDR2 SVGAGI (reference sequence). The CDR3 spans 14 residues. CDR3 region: CASSPPGQGETQYF. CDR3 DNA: TGTGCCAGCAGCCCGCCCGGACAGGGAGAGACCCAGTACTTC.

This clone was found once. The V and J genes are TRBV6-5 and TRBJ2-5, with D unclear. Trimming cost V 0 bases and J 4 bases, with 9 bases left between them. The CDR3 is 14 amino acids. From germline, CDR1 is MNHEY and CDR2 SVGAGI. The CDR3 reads CASSYSGLGETQYF. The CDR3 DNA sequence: TGTGCCAGCAGTTACTCCGGGTTAGGAGAGACCCAGTACTTC.

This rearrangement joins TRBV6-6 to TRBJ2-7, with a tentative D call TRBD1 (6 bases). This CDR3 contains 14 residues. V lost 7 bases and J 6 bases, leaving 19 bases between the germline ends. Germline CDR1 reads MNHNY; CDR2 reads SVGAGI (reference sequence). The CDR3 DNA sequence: TGTGCCAGCACCCCACCGGGCCAGGGGCGCGAGCAGTACTTC. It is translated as CASTPPGQGREQYF.

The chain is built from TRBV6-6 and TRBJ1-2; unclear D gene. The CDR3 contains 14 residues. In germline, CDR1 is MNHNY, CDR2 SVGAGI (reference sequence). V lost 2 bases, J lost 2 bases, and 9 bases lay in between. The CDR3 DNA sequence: TGTGCCAGCAGTTACAGGGCAGCAAACTATGGCTACACCTTC. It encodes CASSYRAANYGYTF.

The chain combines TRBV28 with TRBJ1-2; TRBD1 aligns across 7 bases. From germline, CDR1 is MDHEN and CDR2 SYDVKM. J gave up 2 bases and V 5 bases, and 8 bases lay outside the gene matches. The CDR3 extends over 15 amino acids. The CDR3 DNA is TGTGCCAGCAGTGCAGCCTACAGGGGAAACTATGGCTACACCTTC. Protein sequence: CASSAAYRGNYGYTF.

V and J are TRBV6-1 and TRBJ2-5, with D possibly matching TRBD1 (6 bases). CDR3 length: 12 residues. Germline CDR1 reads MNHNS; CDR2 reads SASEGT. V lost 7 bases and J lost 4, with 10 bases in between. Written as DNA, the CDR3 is TGTGCCAGCAACGGACAGTTAGAGACCCAGTACTTC. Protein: CASNGQLETQYF.

CDR3 amino acids: CASSLATTDFLSNYGYTF. CDR3 coding DNA: TGTGCCAGCAGCTTAGCGACGACAGATTTCCTCTCTAACTATGGCTACACCTTC. The genes are TRBV7-8 and TRBJ1-2, with D tentatively TRBD1 (5 bases). V lost 0 bases and J lost 0, with 17 bases in between. Per germline, CDR1 SGHVS and CDR2 FQNEAQ. CDR3 length: 18 amino acids.

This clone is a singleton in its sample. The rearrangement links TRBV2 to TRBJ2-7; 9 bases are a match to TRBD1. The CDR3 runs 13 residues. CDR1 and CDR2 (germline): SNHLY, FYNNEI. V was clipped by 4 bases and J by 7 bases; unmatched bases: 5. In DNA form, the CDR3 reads TGTGCCAGCAGTGGAGACAGGGGGTGGGAGCAGTACTTC. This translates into CASSGDRGWEQYF.

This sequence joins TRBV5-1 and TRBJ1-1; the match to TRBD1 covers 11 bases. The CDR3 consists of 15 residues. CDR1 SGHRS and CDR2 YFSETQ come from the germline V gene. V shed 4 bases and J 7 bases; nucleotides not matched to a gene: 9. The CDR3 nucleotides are TGCGCCAGCAGCCCGGGACAGGGGGTAGTTGGTGAAGCTTTCTTT. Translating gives CASSPGQGVVGEAFF.

The CDR3 DNA sequence: TGTGCCAGCAGTGGGGGACAGGGGACCCTAAGGGGTCAGCCCCAGCATTTT. As protein: CASSGGQGTLRGQPQHF. The chain employs TRBV2 and TRBJ1-5; 10 nucleotides line up with TRBD1. This CDR3 region has 17 residues. The V gene's germline CDR1 is SNHLY and CDR2 FYNNEI. V lost 4 bases, J lost 6 bases, and 12 bases stayed unmatched.

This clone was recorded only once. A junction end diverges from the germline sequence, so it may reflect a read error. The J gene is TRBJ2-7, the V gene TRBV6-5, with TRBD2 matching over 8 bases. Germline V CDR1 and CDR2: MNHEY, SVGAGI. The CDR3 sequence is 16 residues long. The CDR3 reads CASSYSVTGLAFILSF. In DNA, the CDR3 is TGTGCCAGCAGTTACTCCGTGACAGGACTAGCATTTATCTTGTCCTTC.

The CDR3 DNA reads as TGTGCCAGCAGCCGTGGTTGGGCCGATAATTCACCCCTCCACTTT. Its protein product is CASSRGWADNSPLHF. J is TRBJ1-6 and V is TRBV13; D not certain. Germline lookup yields CDR1 PRHDT and CDR2 FYEKMQ (reference sequence). The CDR3 is made up of 15 amino acids. Deletions cut 5 bases from V and 5 bases from J, with 13 bases between.

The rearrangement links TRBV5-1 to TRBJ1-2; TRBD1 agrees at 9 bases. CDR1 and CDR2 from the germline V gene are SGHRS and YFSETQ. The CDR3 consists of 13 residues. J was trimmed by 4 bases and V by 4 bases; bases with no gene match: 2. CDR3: CASSQTGGYGYTF. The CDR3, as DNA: TGCGCCAGCAGCCAGACAGGGGGCTATGGCTACACCTTC.

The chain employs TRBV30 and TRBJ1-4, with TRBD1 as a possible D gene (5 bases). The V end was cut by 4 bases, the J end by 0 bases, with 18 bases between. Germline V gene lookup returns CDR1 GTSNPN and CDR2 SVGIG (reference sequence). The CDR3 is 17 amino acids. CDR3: CAWNPSLGTATNEKLFF. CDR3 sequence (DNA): TGTGCCTGGAATCCCTCCTTGGGGACTGCAACTAATGAAAAACTGTTTTTT.

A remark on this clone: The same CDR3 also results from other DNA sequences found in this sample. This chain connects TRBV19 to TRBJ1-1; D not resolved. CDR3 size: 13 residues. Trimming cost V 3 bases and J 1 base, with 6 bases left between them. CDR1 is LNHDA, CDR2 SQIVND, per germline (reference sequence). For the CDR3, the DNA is TGTGCCAGTAGTATCGAAGGGAACACTGAAGCTTTCTTT. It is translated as CASSIEGNTEAFF. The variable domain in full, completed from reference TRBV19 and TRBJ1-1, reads DGGITQSPKYLFRKEGQNVTLSCEQNLNHDAMYWYRQDPGQGLRLIYYSQIVNDFQKGDIAEGYSVSREKKESFPLTVTSAQKNPTAFYLCASSIEGNTEAFFGQGTRLTVV.

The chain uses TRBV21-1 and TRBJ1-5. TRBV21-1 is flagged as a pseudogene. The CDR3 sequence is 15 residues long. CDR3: CASSPWERGGQPQHF. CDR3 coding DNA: TGTGCCAGCAGCCCCTGGGAGAGGGGAGGTCAGCCCCAGCATTTT.

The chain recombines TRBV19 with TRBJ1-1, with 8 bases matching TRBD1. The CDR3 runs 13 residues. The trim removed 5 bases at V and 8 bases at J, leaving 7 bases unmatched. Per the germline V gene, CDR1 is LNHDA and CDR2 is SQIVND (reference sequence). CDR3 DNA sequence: TGTGCCAGTAGTCTCCGACAGGGGACGGAAGCTTTCTTT. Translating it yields CASSLRQGTEAFF.

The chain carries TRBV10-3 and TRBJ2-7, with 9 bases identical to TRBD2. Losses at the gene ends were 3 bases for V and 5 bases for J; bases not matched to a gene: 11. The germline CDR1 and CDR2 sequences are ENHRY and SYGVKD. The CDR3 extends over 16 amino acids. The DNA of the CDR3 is TGTGCCATCAGTGATTTCGGGGCTAGCGGGGACAACGAGCAGTACTTC. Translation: CAISDFGASGDNEQYF.

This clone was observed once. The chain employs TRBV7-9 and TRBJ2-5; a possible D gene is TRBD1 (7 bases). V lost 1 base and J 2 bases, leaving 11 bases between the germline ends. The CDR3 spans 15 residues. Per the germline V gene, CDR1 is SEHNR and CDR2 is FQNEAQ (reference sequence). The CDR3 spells CASSLVGGQQETQYF. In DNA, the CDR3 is TGTGCCAGCAGCTTAGTGGGGGGACAGCAAGAGACCCAGTACTTC. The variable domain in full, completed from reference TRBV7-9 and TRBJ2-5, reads DTGVSQNPRHKITKRGQNVTFRCDPISEHNRLYWYRQTLGQGPEFLTYFQNEAQLEKSRLLSDRFSAERPKGSFSTLEIQRTEQGDSAMYLCASSLVGGQQETQYFGPGTRLLVL.

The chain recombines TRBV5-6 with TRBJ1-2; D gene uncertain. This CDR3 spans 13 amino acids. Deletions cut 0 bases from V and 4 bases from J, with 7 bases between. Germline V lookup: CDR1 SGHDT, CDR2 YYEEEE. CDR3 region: CASSLGQLYGYTF. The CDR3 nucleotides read TGTGCCAGCAGCTTGGGTCAGCTCTATGGCTACACCTTC. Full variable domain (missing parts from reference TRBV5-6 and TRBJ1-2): DAGVTQSPTHLIKTRGQQVTLRCSPKSGHDTVSWYQQALGQGPQFIFQYYEEEERQRGNFPDRFSGHQFPNYSSELNVNALLLGDSALYLCASSLGQLYGYTFGSGTRLTVV.